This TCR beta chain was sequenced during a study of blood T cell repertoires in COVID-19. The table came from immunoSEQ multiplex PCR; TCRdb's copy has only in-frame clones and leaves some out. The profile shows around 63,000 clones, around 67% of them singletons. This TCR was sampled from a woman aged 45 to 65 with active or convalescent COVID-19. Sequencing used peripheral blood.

The CDR3 bases are TGTGCCAGCAGCTTAGCGGGAGACAGGGTCGGCAATCAGCCCCAGCATTTT. It encodes CASSLAGDRVGNQPQHF. The chain recombines TRBV7-8 with TRBJ1-5; 7 nucleotides agree with TRBD1. V was clipped by 0 bases and J by 2 bases; unmatched bases: 7. Germline V CDR1 and CDR2: SGHVS, FQNEAQ. The CDR3 is 17 residues long. Variable domain in full (rest from reference TRBV7-8 and TRBJ1-5): GAGVSQSPRYKVAKRGQDVALRCDPISGHVSLFWYQQALGQGPEFLTYFQNEAQLDKSGLPSDRFFAERPEGSVSTLKIQRTQQEDSAVYLCASSLAGDRVGNQPQHFGDGTRLSIL.